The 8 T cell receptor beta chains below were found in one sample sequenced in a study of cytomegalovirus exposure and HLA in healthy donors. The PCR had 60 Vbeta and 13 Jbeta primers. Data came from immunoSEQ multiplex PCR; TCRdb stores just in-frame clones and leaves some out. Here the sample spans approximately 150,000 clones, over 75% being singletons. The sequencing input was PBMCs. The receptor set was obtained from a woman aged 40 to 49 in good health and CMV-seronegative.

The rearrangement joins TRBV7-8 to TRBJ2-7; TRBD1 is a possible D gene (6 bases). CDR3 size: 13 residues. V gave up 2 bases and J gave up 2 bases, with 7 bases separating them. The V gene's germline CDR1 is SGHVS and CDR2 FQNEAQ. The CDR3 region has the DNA TGTGCCAGCAGCTTAAACAGGGCCTACGAGCAGTACTTC. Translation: CASSLNRAYEQYF.

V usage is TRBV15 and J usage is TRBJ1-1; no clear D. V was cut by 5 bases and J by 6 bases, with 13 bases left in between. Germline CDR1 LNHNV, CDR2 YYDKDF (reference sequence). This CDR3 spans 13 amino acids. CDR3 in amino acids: CATSAAGGPEAFF. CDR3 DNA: TGTGCCACCAGCGCCGCGGGAGGGCCTGAAGCTTTCTTT. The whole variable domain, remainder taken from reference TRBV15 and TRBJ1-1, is DAMVIQNPRYQVTQFGKPVTLSCSQTLNHNVMYWYQQKSSQAPKLLFHYYDKDFNNEADTPDNFQSRRPNTSFCFLDIRSPGLGDTAMYLCATSAAGGPEAFFGQGTRLTVV.

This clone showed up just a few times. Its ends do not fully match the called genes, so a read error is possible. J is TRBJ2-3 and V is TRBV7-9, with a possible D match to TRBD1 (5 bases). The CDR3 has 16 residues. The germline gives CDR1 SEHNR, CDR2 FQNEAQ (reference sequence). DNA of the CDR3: TGTTCCAGCAGCTTAGGCGTGGGGCTTTACACAGATACGCAGTATTTT. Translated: CSSSLGVGLYTDTQYF.

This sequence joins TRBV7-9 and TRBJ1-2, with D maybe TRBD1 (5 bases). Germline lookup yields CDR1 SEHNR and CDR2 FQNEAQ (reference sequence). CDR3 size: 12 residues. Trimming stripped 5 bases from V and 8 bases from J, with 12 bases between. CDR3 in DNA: TGTGCCAGCAGCGCAACAGGCGGCGGCTACACCTTC. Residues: CASSATGGGYTF.

In DNA, the CDR3 is TGTGCCAGCAGGCCAGTCAACCGCGGTACGCAGTATTTT. Amino acid sequence: CASRPVNRGTQYF. This chain connects TRBV27 to TRBJ2-3; no clear D gene. Germline lookup yields CDR1 MNHEY and CDR2 SMNVEV (reference sequence). CDR3 length: 13 residues. Trimming left V 6 bases short and J 8 bases short, with 15 bases between.

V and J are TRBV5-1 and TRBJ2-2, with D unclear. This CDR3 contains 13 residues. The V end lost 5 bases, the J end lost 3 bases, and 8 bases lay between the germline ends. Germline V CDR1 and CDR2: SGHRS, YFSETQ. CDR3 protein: CASRLQDTGELFF. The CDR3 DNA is TGCGCCAGCAGACTGCAGGACACCGGGGAGCTGTTTTTT. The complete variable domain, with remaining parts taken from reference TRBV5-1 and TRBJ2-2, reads KAGVTQTPRYLIKTRGQQVTLSCSPISGHRSVSWYQQTPGQGLQFLFEYFSETQRNKGNFPGRFSGRQFSNSRSEMNVSTLELGDSALYLCASRLQDTGELFFGEGSRLTVL.

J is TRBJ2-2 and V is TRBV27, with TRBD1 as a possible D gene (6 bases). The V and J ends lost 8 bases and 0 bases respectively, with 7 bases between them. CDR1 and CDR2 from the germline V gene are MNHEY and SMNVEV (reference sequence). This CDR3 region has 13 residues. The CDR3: CASRDTNTGELFF. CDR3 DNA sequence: TGTGCCAGCCGGGACACGAACACCGGGGAGCTGTTTTTT.

CDR3 nucleotides: TGTGCCAGCAGCTCGATAAGGACAGGGAACACTGAAGCTTTCTTT. The encoded protein is CASSSIRTGNTEAFF. The chain links TRBV11-2 to TRBJ1-1; 7 nucleotides match TRBD1. The CDR3 has 15 residues. Germline V CDR1 and CDR2: SGHAT, FQNNGV. Unmatched junction bases numbered 6, after V lost 4 bases and J lost 1 base.